One and the same sample provided the 24 T cell receptor beta chains below, sequenced in a study of CD8 T cells in Susac syndrome. Reverse transcription of roughly 0.5 to 1 ug RNA was carried out with random hexamers. TCRdb used MiXCR to reprocess the immunoSEQ multiplex PCR reads, holding one entry per CDR3 protein. Of approximately 190,000 distinct CDR3 sequences in the sample, roughly 95% were seen once. The source material was CD4+ T cells from PBMCs. The receptors derive from a human donor with Susac syndrome.

V and J are TRBV29-1 and TRBJ2-7; 14 nucleotides align to TRBD2. Per germline, CDR1 SQVTM and CDR2 ANQGSEA. Trimming took 7 bases from V and 7 from J; bases not matched to a gene: 6. The CDR3 runs 13 residues. This CDR3 is CSAQTSGGGEQYF. CDR3 DNA: TGCAGCGCCCAGACTAGCGGGGGGGGAGAGCAGTACTTC.

The J gene is TRBJ1-6, the V gene TRBV12-3 or TRBV12-4; D is unresolved. The CDR3 is made up of 13 amino acids. V was trimmed by 5 bases and J by 9 bases, leaving 11 bases between them. In nucleotides, the CDR3 is TGTGCCAGCAGTAAGGCCCGTGGTTCACCCCTCCACTTT. Translation gives CASSKARGSPLHF.

The chain joins TRBV18 to TRBJ2-1; 8 nucleotides agree with TRBD1. The CDR3 sequence is 17 residues long. Germline assignment: CDR1 KGHSH and CDR2 LQKENI. V was clipped by 3 bases and J by 4 bases; unmatched bases: 11. The CDR3 nucleotides read TGTGCCAGCTCACCCAATACAGGGGGAATTTCATACAATGAGCAGTTCTTC. Protein: CASSPNTGGISYNEQFF. The complete variable domain, with remaining parts taken from reference TRBV18 and TRBJ2-1, reads NAGVMQNPRHLVRRRGQEARLRCSPMKGHSHVYWYRQLPEEGLKFMVYLQKENIIDESGMPKERFSAEFPKEGPSILRIQQVVRGDSAAYFCASSPNTGGISYNEQFFGPGTRLTVL.

The chain uses TRBV20-1 and TRBJ1-1; D might be TRBD1 (6 bases). The V end was cut by 5 bases, the J end by 4 bases, with 11 bases between. The CDR3 totals 12 residues. CDR1 and CDR2 from the germline V gene are DFQATT and SNEGSKA (reference sequence). CDR3 coding DNA: TGCAGTGCTGAACAGGGTTTCACTGAAGCTTTCTTT. The encoded protein is CSAEQGFTEAFF.

This chain uses TRBV4-2 with TRBJ2-5, with D possibly being TRBD1 (6 bases). This CDR3 is built from 19 residues. Between the trimmed V and J ends, which lost 0 bases and 2 bases, there was a span of 22 bases. Germline V gene data show CDR1 as LGHNA and CDR2 as YNFKEQ. The CDR3 DNA reads TGTGCCAGCAGCCAAGAGGAACAGGGTGCCCCGCGAAATCAAGAGACCCAGTACTTC. Protein sequence: CASSQEEQGAPRNQETQYF.

V is TRBV12-5 and J is TRBJ1-6, with D possibly matching TRBD1 (6 bases). Trimming took 2 bases from V and 6 from J, leaving 8 bases between them. Per germline, CDR1 LGHNT and CDR2 FRNRAP. CDR3 length equals 14 residues. The CDR3 nucleotides read TGTGCTAGTGGTTTGACAGGGTCTAATTCACCCCTCCACTTT. Amino acids: CASGLTGSNSPLHF.

V gene TRBV11-1 combines with J gene TRBJ1-6; the D is unclear. Per germline, CDR1 SGHAT and CDR2 FQDESV (reference sequence). V shed 8 bases and J shed 6 bases, with 11 bases lying between them. The CDR3 sequence is 13 residues long. The chain's CDR3 is CASSKNLNSPLHF. The CDR3 coding sequence is TGTGCCAGCTCGAAGAATCTTAATTCACCCCTCCACTTT.

The rearrangement uses TRBV7-8 and TRBJ1-2, with D unclear. The germline V gene encodes CDR1 SGHVS and CDR2 FQNEAQ. This CDR3 is built from 14 residues. The germline V and J ends were trimmed by 1 base and 7 bases, with 13 bases remaining between them. The CDR3 nucleotides read TGTGCCAGCAGCTTAGGAGGAGGGTTCCTTGGCTACACCTTC. It specifies CASSLGGGFLGYTF.

This clonotype was seen a handful of times. V usage is TRBV25-1 and J usage is TRBJ1-1, with 11 bases matching TRBD1. Per germline, CDR1 MGHDK and CDR2 SYGVNS. The CDR3 covers 14 residues. Losses at the gene ends were 4 bases for V and 3 bases for J; bases not matched to a gene: 1. The CDR3 region is CASSGTGGYTEAFF. CDR3 DNA sequence: TGTGCCAGCAGTGGGACAGGGGGCTACACTGAAGCTTTCTTT.

In this sample, this clonotype turned up once. This chain connects TRBV2 to TRBJ2-5; D gene uncertain. From germline, CDR1 is SNHLY and CDR2 FYNNEI. V lost 7 bases to trimming and J lost 2 bases, with 5 bases between them. The CDR3 sequence is 11 residues long. This CDR3 is CASNKQETQYF. In DNA form, the CDR3 reads TGTGCCAGCAACAAACAAGAGACCCAGTACTTC.

This chain uses TRBV30 with TRBJ2-5; D gene uncertain. V lost 3 bases, J lost 1 base, and 12 bases lay in between. The CDR3 is 14 amino acids. Germline CDR1 reads GTSNPN; CDR2 reads SVGIG (reference sequence). CDR3 region: CAWSPGATQETQYF. The CDR3 DNA reads TGTGCCTGGAGCCCAGGCGCCACCCAAGAGACCCAGTACTTC.

The chain employs TRBV29-1 and TRBJ2-5, with D hard to call. Per germline, CDR1 SQVTM and CDR2 ANQGSEA. Trimming shortened V by 5 bases and J by 2 bases, and 9 bases separated the two germline ends. This CDR3 region has 12 residues. The CDR3 region is CSVSGFQETQYF. CDR3 in DNA: TGCAGCGTTTCTGGGTTTCAAGAGACCCAGTACTTC.

This sequence joins TRBV9 and TRBJ2-7; 9 bases line up with TRBD2. Germline CDR1 reads SGDLS; CDR2 reads YYNGEE. This CDR3 has 15 amino acids. The junction had 4 bases not matched to a gene; V was cut back by 0 bases and J by 3 bases. The CDR3 region is CASSVGGGAVYEQYF. The CDR3, as DNA: TGTGCCAGCAGCGTAGGCGGGGGGGCCGTCTACGAGCAGTACTTC. The whole variable domain, remainder taken from reference TRBV9 and TRBJ2-7, is DSGVTQTPKHLITATGQRVTLRCSPRSGDLSVYWYQQSLDQGLQFLIQYYNGEERAKGNILERFSAQQFPDLHSELNLSSLELGDSALYFCASSVGGGAVYEQYFGPGTRLTVT.

The chain has TRBV29-1 and TRBJ2-7, with D possibly TRBD1 on 7 matching bases. The CDR3 has 12 amino acids. The germline V and J ends were trimmed by 5 bases and 3 bases, with 11 bases remaining between them. The germline V gene encodes CDR1 SQVTM and CDR2 ANQGSEA. The CDR3 coding sequence is TGCAGCGTTACAGGGGAGGACTACGAGCAGTACTTC. It translates to CSVTGEDYEQYF.

The chain is built from TRBV5-1 and TRBJ2-3, with 7 bases identical to TRBD2. CDR3 length: 14 residues. Looked up from germline, CDR1 is SGHRS and CDR2 is YFSETQ. The trim removed 3 bases at V and 9 bases at J, leaving 10 bases unmatched. The CDR3 reads CASSSDNLAATQYF. The CDR3 DNA follows: TGCGCCAGCAGCTCCGACAATCTAGCGGCGACGCAGTATTTT.

V and J are TRBV20-1 and TRBJ1-5, with 10 bases that match TRBD1. Germline trimming cut 0 bases from V and 2 bases from J; bases unmatched to any gene: 13. CDR1 is DFQATT, CDR2 SNEGSKA, per germline (reference sequence). This CDR3 contains 19 residues. The CDR3 nucleotides read TGCAGTGCTAGAGACCTTAAATGGGTAGGGACAGGGGGCAATCAGCCCCAGCATTTT. Translating it yields CSARDLKWVGTGGNQPQHF.

V usage is TRBV19 and J usage is TRBJ2-3, with D perhaps matching TRBD1 (6 bases). Trimming left V 6 bases short and J 8 bases short, with 6 bases between. CDR3 length: 10 residues. Germline CDR1 and CDR2: LNHDA and SQIVND (reference sequence). The CDR3 spells CASRDSTQYF. The CDR3 nucleotides are TGTGCCAGTAGGGACAGTACGCAGTATTTT.

The rearrangement joins TRBV12-3 or TRBV12-4 to TRBJ2-1; 7 bases map to TRBD2. Germline trimming cut 5 bases from V and 8 bases from J; bases unmatched to any gene: 15. The CDR3 has 16 residues. The CDR3 spells CASSPTDWRERDEQFF. The CDR3 nucleotides are TGTGCCAGCAGTCCAACCGATTGGCGGGAGAGGGATGAGCAGTTCTTC.

This chain joins TRBV5-4 and TRBJ2-7; D remains unclear. The CDR3 is 14 amino acids. CDR1 is SGHNT and CDR2 is YYREEE in the germline V gene (reference sequence). The ends were cut back, 3 bases at V and 0 bases at J, with 10 bases in the middle. CDR3 residues: CASSSASSSYEQYF. The CDR3 DNA follows: TGTGCCAGCAGCTCTGCCTCAAGCTCCTACGAGCAGTACTTC.

The V gene is TRBV19, the J gene TRBJ1-5; no clear D gene. This CDR3 region has 15 residues. Trimming left V 3 bases short and J 2 bases short, with 11 bases between. Germline CDR1 LNHDA, CDR2 SQIVND (reference sequence). CDR3: CASSMETNGNQPQHF. The CDR3 nucleotides read TGTGCCAGTAGTATGGAGACAAACGGCAATCAGCCCCAGCATTTT.

The V call is TRBV20-1, the J call TRBJ2-3; D is unresolved. Germline V CDR1 and CDR2: DFQATT, SNEGSKA (reference sequence). The CDR3 is 14 residues long. V was clipped by 4 bases and J by 1 base, with 12 bases between them. The CDR3 nucleotides are TGCAGTGCTATTGCCCCGAAAGGCACAGATACGCAGTATTTT. As protein: CSAIAPKGTDTQYF.

DNA for the CDR3: TGCAGTGCTAAAGTGGGGACAGGCAATTCACCCCTCCACTTT. Protein: CSAKVGTGNSPLHF. This chain links TRBV20-1 with TRBJ1-6, with 8 bases matching TRBD1. The V gene's germline CDR1 is DFQATT and CDR2 SNEGSKA (reference sequence). The CDR3 sequence is 14 residues long. The J segment lost 7 bases and the V segment lost 4 bases, leaving 6 bases of the junction unmatched.

The chain joins TRBV5-1 to TRBJ2-5; D ambiguous. The CDR3 sequence is 14 residues long. V was pared by 5 bases and J by 1 base, with 12 bases between. Germline-derived CDR1 and CDR2 are SGHRS and YFSETQ. The CDR3 DNA sequence: TGCGCCAGCAGTGGTTTTCGTCCCCAAGAGACCCAGTACTTC. Translated, it gives CASSGFRPQETQYF. The whole variable domain, remainder taken from reference TRBV5-1 and TRBJ2-5, is KAGVTQTPRYLIKTRGQQVTLSCSPISGHRSVSWYQQTPGQGLQFLFEYFSETQRNKGNFPGRFSGRQFSNSRSEMNVSTLELGDSALYLCASSGFRPQETQYFGPGTRLLVL.

The chain has TRBV9 and TRBJ1-5; 9 nucleotides align to TRBD1. Germline V lookup: CDR1 SGDLS, CDR2 YYNGEE. The ends lost 3 bases at V and 2 bases at J; junction bases unmatched: 3. There are 15 residues in the CDR3. This chain's CDR3 is CASSGGTGRNQPQHF. CDR3 in DNA: TGTGCCAGCAGCGGAGGGACAGGGCGCAATCAGCCCCAGCATTTT.